Given below is one T cell receptor (beta chain) in context. This may arise from a read error, as a much more abundant clone is one base away. V dropped 4 bases and J dropped 4; count of bases not matched to a gene: 12. Germline values: CDR1 SGHTA, CDR2 FQGNSA. This CDR3 is 18 amino acids long. Isolation recovered at least 6.5 million PBMCs from every sample. It was with a sample-barcoded 5' primer and a J-beta primer mix that a second PCR of roughly 7 to 11 cycles was run. Each cDNA molecule received a tag from a template-switch adaptor that had 12 random nucleotides. From the 5' RACE reads, TCRdb called clonotypes with MiXCR, one entry per CDR3 protein. Of 600,000 or so distinct CDR3 sequences in the sample, roughly 30% were seen once. These data come from a study of blood T cells in healthy people across ages.

V usage is TRBV7-2 and J usage is TRBJ2-5; TRBD2 matches 13 bases. This clonotype was sampled from a woman older than 75 in good health. Sequenced: blood. CDR3 region: CASSWTSGGSRYPETQYF. The CDR3 nucleotides are TGTGCCAGCAGCTGGACTAGCGGGGGCAGCCGGTACCCAGAGACCCAGTACTTC. Filled out from reference TRBV7-2 and TRBJ2-5, the complete variable domain reads GAGVSQSPSNKVTEKGKDVELRCDPISGHTALYWYRQSLGQGLEFLIYFQGNSAPDKSGLPSDRFSAERTGGSVSTLTIQRTQQEDSAVYLCASSWTSGGSRYPETQYFGPGTRLLVL.